Described below is a single T cell receptor beta chain sequence and its context. Its antigen is still unknown. TCRdb keeps only in-frame clones here, not all; method: immunoSEQ multiplex PCR. The sample carries hundreds of thousands of clones, about 76% recorded once. Germline CDR1 and CDR2: SNHLY and FYNNEI. V lost 11 bases and J 0 bases, leaving 8 bases between the germline ends. CDR3 length: 13 residues. The data were obtained in a study of shared clonotypes between healthy human individuals. Background on the study: The composition of the donors was a couple of women and three men aged 18 to 49.

Healthy adults negative for HIV, lacking recent acute infections or vaccinations, served as donors. Notes on the study in general: The authors sampled blood alone, and tissue repertoires likely differ.

The rearrangement links TRBV2 to TRBJ2-6; D not resolved. The sample was PBMCs. This sequence was found in a woman between 40 and 55 years old in good health. Some clones in this sample may be carry-over from other donors' samples. The CDR3 coding sequence is TGTGCCTGTCACCTCTCTGGGGCCAACGTCCTGACTTTC. This encodes CACHLSGANVLTF.